This section outlines one TCR beta chain sequence together with its context. The antigen remains unidentified. The source of the sample is a study of CXCR3-negative and CXCR3-positive naive CD8 T cells. Overall study results and limits: Hydrophobicity of TRB CDR3s was greater in CXCR3-positive naive cells than in CXCR3-negative naive cells.

5' RACE that incorporated UMI labels was used to prepare the TRB cDNA libraries. TCRdb re-called the 5' RACE reads and shows each CDR3 protein once, DNA omitted. Here the sample table reports some 110,000 distinct CDR3 sequences. This receptor was identified in a human donor in good health. Some clones in this sample may be carry-over from other donors' samples. The sample comprised naive CXCR3+ CD8+ T cells from blood. Documented subset: CD45RO-CCR7+CD27+CD95- naive CD8+ T cells expressing CXCR3 (TNR3+).

The CDR3 loop is CASSQVVVADSSYEQYF. The rearrangement uses TRBV4-1 and TRBJ2-7. Looked up from germline, CDR1 is MGHRA and CDR2 is YSYEKL. The CDR3 runs to 17 residues.